This entry lists 8 T cell receptor beta chains sequenced from one sample in a study of identical twins. Each CDR3 protein gets one entry after TCRdb re-called the 5' RACE reads with MiXCR. This sample has under 500,000 distinct CDR3 sequences, with roughly an eighth found just once. This same sample was also part of a study on yellow fever vaccine responses in identical twins.

Sequencing was done on a sample of CD4+ T cells sorted from blood. These receptor sequences come from a woman in her late teens or twenties in good health.

The rearrangement links TRBV2 to TRBJ2-3; D gene ambiguous. The V gene lost 6 bases and the J gene lost 1 base, with 14 bases spanning the gap. The CDR3 extends over 15 amino acids. Germline V lookup: CDR1 SNHLY, CDR2 FYNNEI. The CDR3 nucleotides are TGTGCCAGCAGCGACCGGGCCCCGGGCACAGATACGCAGTATTTT. Protein sequence: CASSDRAPGTDTQYF.

This clonotype occurred many times. The V call is TRBV12-3 or TRBV12-4, the J call TRBJ2-1; 13 bases match TRBD2. V was clipped by 5 bases and J by 6 bases; unmatched bases: 4. The CDR3 length is 15 residues. This chain's CDR3 is CASSTLAGGPNEQFF. The CDR3 nucleotides are TGTGCCAGCAGTACACTAGCGGGAGGGCCCAATGAGCAGTTCTTC.

This clonotype was observed a few times. The chain combines TRBV20-1 with TRBJ2-3; D might be TRBD2 (6 bases). Germline V lookup: CDR1 DFQATT, CDR2 SNEGSKA (reference sequence). The CDR3 spans 13 residues. V was clipped by 6 bases and J by 2 bases, with 12 bases between them. In DNA form, the CDR3 reads TGCAGTGCAGCCCTAGCGTACACAGATACGCAGTATTTT. Protein product: CSAALAYTDTQYF.

CDR3 DNA: TGTGCCAGCAGTTTCGTCGACCAAGAGACCCAGTACTTC. Encoded protein: CASSFVDQETQYF. J is TRBJ2-5 and V is TRBV28; no clear D. V gave up 3 bases and J gave up 0 bases, with 5 bases separating them. The CDR3 is made up of 13 amino acids. CDR1 and CDR2 from the germline V gene are MDHEN and SYDVKM. Together with reference TRBV28 and TRBJ2-5, the CDR3 gives the full variable domain: DVKVTQSSRYLVKRTGEKVFLECVQDMDHENMFWYRQDPGLGLRLIYFSYDVKMKEKGDIPEGYSVSREKKERFSLILESASTNQTSMYLCASSFVDQETQYFGPGTRLLVL.

This clonotype has more than one count but fewer than ten. This chain connects TRBV28 to TRBJ2-6; D gene unclear. The CDR3 sequence is 16 residues long. Deletions cut 9 bases from V and 4 bases from J, with 19 bases between. CDR1 is MDHEN, CDR2 SYDVKM, per germline. The CDR3 DNA is TGTGCCAGTCTGCGGCAAACCCGGTCCGGGGCCAACGTCCTGACTTTC. It encodes CASLRQTRSGANVLTF.

The V call is TRBV12-3 or TRBV12-4, the J call TRBJ2-7; D gene unclear. CDR3 length: 13 residues. The V gene lost 3 bases and the J gene lost 2 bases, with 8 bases spanning the gap. The CDR3 reads CASSFRSTYEQYF. The CDR3, as DNA: TGTGCCAGCAGTTTCAGGAGTACCTACGAGCAGTACTTC.

The sample holds a few counts of this clonotype. The chain uses TRBV29-1 and TRBJ2-7, with TRBD1 as a possible D gene (5 bases). The CDR3 covers 11 residues. With 3 bases removed from V and 7 bases from J, the gap between germline ends came to 10 bases. Per the germline V gene, CDR1 is SQVTM and CDR2 is ANQGSEA. The DNA for the CDR3 is TGCAGCGTTGACGTTGGGGCGGAGCAGTACTTC. Translating it yields CSVDVGAEQYF.

This chain joins TRBV12-3 or TRBV12-4 and TRBJ2-1, with a tentative D call TRBD2 (6 bases). Trimming cost V 7 bases and J 4 bases, with 17 bases left between them. The CDR3 runs to 15 residues. This CDR3 is CASTGDPLLYNEQFF. DNA for the CDR3: TGTGCCAGCACGGGGGACCCCCTATTATACAATGAGCAGTTCTTC.